The next 12 T cell receptor beta chains were all read from a single sample in a study of shared clonotypes between healthy human individuals. TCRdb keeps only in-frame clones here, not all; method: immunoSEQ multiplex PCR. The sample gives some 2,000,000 clones, around 95% of which show up once; around 0.13% is in the top ten. The sample was naive CD4+ T cells sorted from blood. Subset of the sample: CD45RA+ positively selected. These receptors were taken from a young man in good health.

The genes are TRBV11-2 and TRBJ2-3; D possibly corresponds to TRBD1 (5 bases). Between the trimmed V and J ends, which lost 5 bases and 6 bases, there was a span of 12 bases. The CDR3 spans 13 residues. Per germline, CDR1 SGHAT and CDR2 FQNNGV. CDR3 region: CASSTRAGDTQYF. The DNA for the CDR3 is TGTGCCAGCAGCACCAGGGCAGGGGATACGCAGTATTTT. The full variable domain, rest sourced from reference TRBV11-2 and TRBJ2-3, is EAGVAQSPRYKIIEKRQSVAFWCNPISGHATLYWYQQILGQGPKLLIQFQNNGVVDDSQLPKDRFSAERLKGVDSTLKIQPAKLEDSAVYLCASSTRAGDTQYFGPGTRLTVL.

The chain couples TRBV19 to TRBJ1-5; D perhaps matches TRBD1 (5 bases). The germline V and J ends were trimmed by 8 bases and 0 bases, with 14 bases remaining between them. The germline CDR1 and CDR2 sequences are LNHDA and SQIVND (reference sequence). The CDR3 covers 15 residues. This CDR3 reads CASSWTSDSNQPQHF. Written as DNA, the CDR3 is TGTGCCAGTTCCTGGACATCTGATAGCAATCAGCCCCAGCATTTT.

The chain links TRBV30 to TRBJ2-6, with D possibly being TRBD2 (5 bases). V lost 0 bases and J lost 0, with 9 bases in between. CDR3 length: 16 residues. CDR1 is GTSNPN and CDR2 is SVGIG in the germline V gene (reference sequence). For the CDR3, the DNA is TGTGCCTGGAGTGTACTGGGGAGCTCTGGGGCCAACGTCCTGACTTTC. This codes for CAWSVLGSSGANVLTF.

The chain has TRBV5-8 and TRBJ2-3, with a possible D match to TRBD2 (6 bases). The V end lost 6 bases, the J end lost 3 bases, and 11 bases lay between the germline ends. CDR1 and CDR2 (germline): SGHTS, YDEGEE. This CDR3 comprises 13 residues. The CDR3 is CASKGRRTDTQYF. CDR3 in DNA: TGTGCCAGCAAGGGGAGGCGGACAGATACGCAGTATTTT.

V is TRBV30 and J is TRBJ2-4; D possibly uses TRBD1 or TRBD2 (5 bases each). The germline V gene has CDR1 GTSNPN and CDR2 SVGIG (reference sequence). The V end lost 0 bases, the J end lost 7 bases, and 10 bases lay between the germline ends. The CDR3 runs to 13 residues. In nucleotides, the CDR3 is TGTGCCTGGAGTGTGGGGGTGGTGAACATTCAGTACTTC. Amino acid sequence: CAWSVGVVNIQYF. Using reference TRBV30 and TRBJ2-4 for the parts outside the CDR3, the full variable domain is SQTIHQWPATLVQPVGSPLSLECTVEGTSNPNLYWYRQAAGRGLQLLFYSVGIGQISSEVPQNLSASRPQDRQFILSSKKLLLSDSGFYLCAWSVGVVNIQYFGAGTRLSVL.

This chain links TRBV19 with TRBJ1-1; 7 bases agree with TRBD1. Germline-derived CDR1 and CDR2 are LNHDA and SQIVND (reference sequence). Unmatched junction bases numbered 3, after V lost 5 bases and J lost 9 bases. The CDR3 has 11 amino acids. In DNA form, the CDR3 reads TGTGCCAGTAGTGCGACAGGGAAAGCTTTCTTT. This gives the protein CASSATGKAFF.

This sequence joins TRBV29-1 and TRBJ2-3, with D maybe TRBD2 (6 bases). V was shortened by 8 bases and J by 2 bases, with 23 bases between the two germline ends. The germline V gene encodes CDR1 SQVTM and CDR2 ANQGSEA. The CDR3 is 16 residues long. The CDR3 loop is CSSGTAGTSPTDTQYF. CDR3 coding DNA: TGCAGCTCAGGAACAGCCGGGACTTCGCCCACAGATACGCAGTATTTT.

V usage is TRBV12-5 and J usage is TRBJ1-4, with TRBD1 matching over 9 bases. Germline V gene lookup returns CDR1 LGHNT and CDR2 FRNRAP. The junction had 10 bases not matched to a gene; V was cut back by 1 base and J by 4 bases. The CDR3 is made up of 18 amino acids. CDR3 in amino acids: CASGLGRQGEAFNEKLFF. In nucleotides, the CDR3 is TGTGCTAGTGGTTTGGGTCGACAGGGGGAGGCCTTTAATGAAAAACTGTTTTTT.

V is TRBV5-6 and J is TRBJ2-2; 9 nucleotides agree with TRBD1. The CDR3 has 16 amino acids. J lost 4 bases, V lost 4 bases, and 8 bases had no gene match. The V gene's germline CDR1 is SGHDT and CDR2 YYEEEE. CDR3 loop: CASSQPGQGVTGELFF. In DNA, the CDR3 is TGTGCCAGCAGCCAACCGGGACAGGGTGTCACCGGGGAGCTGTTTTTT.

The chain joins TRBV10-3 to TRBJ2-1; perhaps TRBD2 as D (5 bases). This CDR3 is built from 13 residues. Trimming cost V 6 bases and J 8 bases, with 14 bases left between them. Germline V gives CDR1 ENHRY, CDR2 SYGVKD. The CDR3, as DNA: TGTGCCATCAGCCCTGTCGGGGTCGATGAGCAGTTCTTC. As protein: CAISPVGVDEQFF.

J is TRBJ1-1 and V is TRBV5-6, with D uncertain. Germline values: CDR1 SGHDT, CDR2 YYEEEE. The length of the CDR3 is 14 residues. The V end lost 2 bases, the J end lost 7 bases, and 15 bases lay between the germline ends. The CDR3 bases are TGTGCCAGCAGCTTACGGCTTCCAACGAGTGAAGCTTTCTTT. It translates to CASSLRLPTSEAFF.

V is TRBV7-2 and J is TRBJ1-3; possibly TRBD1 for D (5 bases). From germline, CDR1 is SGHTA and CDR2 FQGNSA. The V and J ends lost 2 bases and 3 bases respectively, with 11 bases between them. CDR3 size: 15 residues. The CDR3 protein is CASSLSWDGGNTIYF. The DNA of the CDR3 is TGTGCCAGCAGCTTATCCTGGGACGGTGGAAACACCATATATTTT.